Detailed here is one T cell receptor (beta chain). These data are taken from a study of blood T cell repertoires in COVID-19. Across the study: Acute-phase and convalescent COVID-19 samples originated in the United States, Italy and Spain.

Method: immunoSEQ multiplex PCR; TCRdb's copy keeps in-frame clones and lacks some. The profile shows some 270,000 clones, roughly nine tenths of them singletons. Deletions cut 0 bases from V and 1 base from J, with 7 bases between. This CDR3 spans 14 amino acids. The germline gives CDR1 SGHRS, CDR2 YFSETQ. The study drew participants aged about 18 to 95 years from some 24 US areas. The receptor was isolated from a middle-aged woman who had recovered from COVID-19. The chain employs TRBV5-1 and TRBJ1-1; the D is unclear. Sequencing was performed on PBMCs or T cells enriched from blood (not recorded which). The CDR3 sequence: CASSLGAENTEAFF. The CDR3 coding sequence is TGCGCCAGCAGCTTGGGGGCAGAGAACACTGAAGCTTTCTTT.